Sequencing of this TCR beta chain was carried out in a study of early T cells in non-severe SARS-CoV-2 infection. Researchers attached unique molecular identifiers to individual cDNA molecules. TCRdb recomputed calls from the 5' RACE reads with MiXCR, one row per CDR3 protein. The sample lists 68,000 or so distinct CDR3 sequences; 10% to 15% were seen once. Trimming cost V 6 bases and J 0 bases, with 8 bases left between them. The CDR3 contains 14 residues. Germline CDR1 reads SGHNT; CDR2 reads YENEEA. There are many counts of this clonotype. This clonotype was obtained from an adult who was a healthcare worker with PCR-confirmed SARS-CoV-2 infection or an uninfected control (not recorded which). The V call is TRBV11-3, the J call TRBJ2-2, with D unresolved. The sequenced sample was whole blood. The CDR3 loop reads CASSRSANTGELFF. CDR3 coding DNA: TGTGCCAGCAGTCGGAGCGCGAACACCGGGGAGCTGTTTTTT.